The 17 T cell receptor beta chains reported below all come from one sample, sequenced in a study of control samples from healthy donors and cancer patients. The repertoire was sequenced with immunoSEQ multiplex PCR; TCRdb's copy has only in-frame clones and lacks some. The sample lists almost 95,000 clones, 90% occurring once. The sample was blood. Receptor source: a woman younger than 30 in good health.

This chain links TRBV5-1 with TRBJ1-6; no clear D gene. This CDR3 has 13 amino acids. V lost 7 bases to trimming and J lost 7 bases, with 12 bases between them. Germline V gene sequence: CDR1 SGHRS, CDR2 YFSETQ. This chain's CDR3 is CASGPGVNSPLHF. DNA for the CDR3: TGCGCCAGCGGCCCCGGGGTGAATTCACCCCTCCACTTT.

This chain uses TRBV9 with TRBJ2-3, with 15 bases fitting TRBD2. J was trimmed by 2 bases and V by 6 bases; bases with no gene match: 10. Germline V gene data show CDR1 as SGDLS and CDR2 as YYNGEE. The CDR3 extends over 18 amino acids. Here the CDR3 DNA reads TGTGCCAGCACGCGGGGGACTAGCGGGGGGCCTGACACAGATACGCAGTATTTT. Its translation: CASTRGTSGGPDTDTQYF.

This chain links TRBV5-4 with TRBJ1-2; 8 bases match TRBD1. Per germline, CDR1 SGHNT and CDR2 YYREEE (reference sequence). V trimming: 7 bases; J trimming: 3 bases; junction bases outside the gene matches: 5. The CDR3 is 13 residues long. In nucleotides, the CDR3 is TGTGCCAGCCAGGCAGGGGGCTACTATGGCTACACCTTC. Its translation is CASQAGGYYGYTF.

This clone was recorded only once. The chain recombines TRBV4-1 with TRBJ2-5; the match to TRBD1 covers 7 bases. Germline assignment: CDR1 MGHRA and CDR2 YSYEKL. This CDR3 has 17 amino acids. Trimming cost V 2 bases and J 5 bases; bases outside gene matches: 14. CDR3: CASSQFNRDRSGETQYF. In DNA, the CDR3 is TGCGCCAGCAGCCAATTTAACCGGGACAGATCGGGGGAGACCCAGTACTTC.

This sequence joins TRBV5-6 and TRBJ1-1; TRBD1 matches at 9 bases. V gave up 3 bases and J gave up 6 bases; unmatched junction bases: 9. The CDR3 runs to 15 residues. CDR1 and CDR2 (germline): SGHDT, YYEEEE. The CDR3 bases are TGTGCCAGCAGCTCGGGGGACAGGGTAGTGGCTGAAGCTTTCTTT. This encodes CASSSGDRVVAEAFF.

V and J are TRBV3-1 (or the pseudogene TRBV3-2) and TRBJ1-6; perhaps TRBD1 as D (6 bases). The V gene's germline CDR1 is LGHDT and CDR2 YNNKEL (reference sequence). The CDR3 has 18 amino acids. V lost 1 base to trimming and J lost 3 bases, with 16 bases between them. The CDR3 protein is CASSQVLDSSYYNSPLHF. CDR3 nucleotide sequence: TGTGCCAGCAGCCAAGTTCTGGACAGCTCCTACTATAATTCACCCCTCCACTTT.

This clone is medium-sized (0.01 to 0.1%) in the sample. The V and J genes are TRBV4-1 and TRBJ2-7, with TRBD1 matching 10 bases. CDR3 length: 15 residues. Looked up from germline, CDR1 is MGHRA and CDR2 is YSYEKL. The V and J ends lost 5 bases and 4 bases, in that order; junction bases with no gene match: 8. For the CDR3, the DNA is TGCGCCAGCAGCTACGAGACAGGGGGCATTTACGAGCAGTACTTC. It specifies CASSYETGGIYEQYF.

The rearrangement uses TRBV12-3 or TRBV12-4 and TRBJ1-1; 9 bases are a match to TRBD1. Trimming took 4 bases from V and 11 from J; bases not matched to a gene: 5. The CDR3 contains 12 residues. DNA for the CDR3: TGTGCCAGCAGTTGGGACAGGGTAGATGCTTTCTTT. Translation gives CASSWDRVDAFF.

The chain uses TRBV27 and TRBJ2-7; 8 bases map to TRBD1. V lost 2 bases, J lost 6 bases, and 6 bases stayed unmatched. This CDR3 contains 14 residues. Germline V gene data show CDR1 as MNHEY and CDR2 as SMNVEV (reference sequence). The CDR3 nucleotides are TGTGCCAGCAGTTTAGGCAGGGGGCGGTCCGAGCAGTACTTC. Its translation is CASSLGRGRSEQYF.

In nucleotides, the CDR3 is TGTGCCAGCAGCGAGGGGGTGGTGCTCACAGATACGCAGTATTTT. Its translation is CASSEGVVLTDTQYF. The genes are TRBV11-1 and TRBJ2-3, with D perhaps TRBD1 (6 bases). CDR3 length: 15 residues. From germline, CDR1 is SGHAT and CDR2 FQDESV (reference sequence). The V gene lost 5 bases and the J gene lost 2 bases, with 14 bases spanning the gap. The entire variable domain, with the rest obtained from reference TRBV11-1 and TRBJ2-3, is as follows: EAEVAQSPRYKITEKSQAVAFWCDPISGHATLYWYRQILGQGPELLVQFQDESVVDDSQLPKDRFSAERLKGVDSTLKIQPAELGDSAMYLCASSEGVVLTDTQYFGPGTRLTVL.

This CDR3 reads CASSFPPSGASTGELFF. In DNA, the CDR3 is TGTGCCAGCAGCTTCCCCCCTAGCGGGGCCTCCACCGGGGAGCTGTTTTTT. The chain combines TRBV7-9 with TRBJ2-2; 9 bases fit TRBD2. Germline loops: CDR1 SEHNR, CDR2 FQNEAQ (reference sequence). J was trimmed by 4 bases and V by 3 bases; bases with no gene match: 9. The CDR3 is 17 amino acids.

This chain links TRBV6-5 with TRBJ1-5, with D possibly being TRBD1 (5 bases). The CDR3 length is 14 residues. The germline V gene encodes CDR1 MNHEY and CDR2 SVGAGI. V was shortened by 8 bases and J by 3 bases, with 14 bases between the two germline ends. The CDR3 DNA follows: TGTGCCAGCGGCGCAACAGGAGCCAATCAGCCCCAGCATTTT. Residues: CASGATGANQPQHF.

The CDR3 sequence: CASSLFLASPNTEAFF. CDR3 sequence (DNA): TGTGCCAGCAGCTTATTTCTTGCGTCACCGAACACTGAAGCTTTCTTT. The rearrangement joins TRBV11-2 to TRBJ1-1; D gene uncertain. Germline values: CDR1 SGHAT, CDR2 FQNNGV. Trimming removed 2 bases at V and 1 base at J, with 14 bases between. CDR3 size: 16 residues. The whole variable domain, remainder taken from reference TRBV11-2 and TRBJ1-1, is EAGVAQSPRYKIIEKRQSVAFWCNPISGHATLYWYQQILGQGPKLLIQFQNNGVVDDSQLPKDRFSAERLKGVDSTLKIQPAKLEDSAVYLCASSLFLASPNTEAFFGQGTRLTVV.

The CDR3 here is CATSRDVGGGNTIYF. DNA of the CDR3: TGTGCCACCAGCAGAGATGTGGGAGGTGGAAACACCATATATTTT. V is TRBV15 and J is TRBJ1-3, with D hard to call. Germline assignment: CDR1 LNHNV and CDR2 YYDKDF (reference sequence). The V end was cut by 0 bases, the J end by 3 bases, with 9 bases between. This CDR3 is 15 amino acids long.

This chain joins TRBV19 and TRBJ1-5; D is uncertain. The CDR3 extends over 17 amino acids. V dropped 9 bases and J dropped 11 bases, with 32 bases sitting between them. CDR1 and CDR2 (germline): LNHDA, SQIVND (reference sequence). Written as DNA, the CDR3 is TGTGCCAGCCACGACTCTCCCGGTCCCTTAGATCCCAGTGCCCAGCATTTT. Encoded protein: CASHDSPGPLDPSAQHF.

The rearrangement uses TRBV27 and TRBJ2-4; D is perhaps TRBD1 or TRBD2 (5 bases each). The V end lost 7 bases, the J end lost 9 bases, and 22 bases lay between the germline ends. There are 15 residues in the CDR3. Germline V gene sequence: CDR1 MNHEY, CDR2 SMNVEV (reference sequence). CDR3 sequence: CASKSLVQDGGIQYF. CDR3 DNA sequence: TGTGCCAGCAAATCGTTGGTACAAGATGGGGGCATTCAGTACTTC.

In its sample, this clone was seen a few times. The CDR3 DNA reads TGTGCCAGCAGTTACGGATTCTATGGCTACACCTTC. This sequence encodes CASSYGFYGYTF. The rearrangement links TRBV6-5 to TRBJ1-2; D gene unclear. Per the germline V gene, CDR1 is MNHEY and CDR2 is SVGAGI. Trimming cost V 2 bases and J 4 bases, with 5 bases left between them. The CDR3 covers 12 residues.